The 5 T cell receptor beta chains listed next were all sequenced from one sample in a study of blood T cells in healthy people across ages. For the second PCR, which ran for 7 to 11 cycles, a sample-barcoded 5' primer and a J-beta primer mix were used. TCRdb processed the 5' RACE reads anew with MiXCR; each CDR3 protein has one entry. The profile shows around 1,500,000 distinct CDR3 sequences, 28% of them singletons. Sequenced sample: blood. These TCRs come from a woman aged 25 to 45 in good health.

Written as DNA, the CDR3 is TGCAGTGCAACGGACAGGGGAAACTATGGCTACACCTTC. Translation: CSATDRGNYGYTF. The V gene is TRBV20-1, the J gene TRBJ1-2; 9 positions match TRBD1. Germline CDR1 DFQATT, CDR2 SNEGSKA (reference sequence). The CDR3 runs to 13 residues. The V gene end was trimmed by 6 bases and the J gene end by 2 bases; junction bases not matched to a gene: 4.

As concerns this clonotype: A clone one base away is much larger, so this may be a read error. The V and J genes are TRBV27 and TRBJ1-2; D perhaps matches TRBD1 (6 bases). The CDR3 extends over 14 amino acids. Germline CDR1 reads MNHEY; CDR2 reads SMNVEV (reference sequence). CDR3 in amino acids: CTSRNAPGDSGYTF. CDR3 coding DNA: TGTACCAGCAGGAACGCTCCAGGGGACTCTGGCTACACCTTC.

Comments on this clonotype: A much larger clone sits a single nucleotide away, making a read error possible. The chain employs TRBV10-2 and TRBJ2-7, with TRBD2 matching 10 bases. Matching the DNA end better, TRBJ2-5 makes the J call doubtful. CDR1 is WSHSY, CDR2 SAAADI, per germline. CDR3 length: 15 amino acids. CDR3 amino acids: CTTTRLAGVGETQYF. In DNA form, the CDR3 reads TGCACCACCACGCGGCTAGCGGGAGTCGGAGAGACCCAGTACTTC.

The chain is built from TRBV7-8 and TRBJ2-7; the D gene is possibly TRBD1 (8 bases). With 4 bases removed from V and 3 bases from J, the gap between germline ends came to 13 bases. The CDR3 consists of 14 residues. CDR1 SGHVS and CDR2 FQNEAQ come from the germline V gene. The CDR3 spells CASSSSGTGYEQYF. The CDR3 DNA reads as TGTGCCAGCAGCTCAAGCGGGACAGGCTACGAGCAGTACTTC.

This clonotype has only a few counts. This chain joins TRBV5-1 and TRBJ2-3; 9 nucleotides agree with TRBD2. The V gene end was trimmed by 4 bases and the J gene end by 5 bases; junction bases not matched to a gene: 8. This CDR3 has 15 amino acids. Per germline, CDR1 SGHRS and CDR2 YFSETQ. CDR3 residues: CASSPRGGRGDTQYF. CDR3 DNA sequence: TGCGCCAGCAGCCCGCGGGGGGGGCGCGGAGATACGCAGTATTTT.